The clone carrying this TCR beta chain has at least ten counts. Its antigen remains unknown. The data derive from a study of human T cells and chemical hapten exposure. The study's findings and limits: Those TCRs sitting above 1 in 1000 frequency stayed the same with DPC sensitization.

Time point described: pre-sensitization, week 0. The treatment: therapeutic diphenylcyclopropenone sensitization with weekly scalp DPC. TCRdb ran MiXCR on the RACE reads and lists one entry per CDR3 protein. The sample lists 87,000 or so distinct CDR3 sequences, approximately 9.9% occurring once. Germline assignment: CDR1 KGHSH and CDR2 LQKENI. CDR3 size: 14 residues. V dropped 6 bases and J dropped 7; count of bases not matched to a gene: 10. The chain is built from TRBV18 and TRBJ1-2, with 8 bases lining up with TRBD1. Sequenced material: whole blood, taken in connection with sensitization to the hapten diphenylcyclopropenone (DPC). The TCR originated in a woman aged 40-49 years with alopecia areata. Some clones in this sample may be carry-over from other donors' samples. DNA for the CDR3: TGTGCCAGCTCGCCCATGACAGGGGTACGTGGCTACACCTTC. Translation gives CASSPMTGVRGYTF.